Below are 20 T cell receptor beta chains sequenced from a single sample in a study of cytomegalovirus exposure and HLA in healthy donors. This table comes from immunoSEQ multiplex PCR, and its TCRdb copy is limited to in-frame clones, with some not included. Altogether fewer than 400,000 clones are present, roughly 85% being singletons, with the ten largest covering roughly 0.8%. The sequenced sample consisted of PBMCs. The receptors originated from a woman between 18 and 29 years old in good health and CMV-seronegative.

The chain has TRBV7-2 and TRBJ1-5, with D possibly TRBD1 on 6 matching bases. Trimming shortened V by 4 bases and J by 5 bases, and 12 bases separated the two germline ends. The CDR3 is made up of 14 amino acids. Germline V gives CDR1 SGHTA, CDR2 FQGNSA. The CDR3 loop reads CASSSQGGYQPQHF. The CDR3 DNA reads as TGTGCCAGCAGCTCACAGGGAGGGTATCAGCCCCAGCATTTT.

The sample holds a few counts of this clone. The CDR3 nucleotides read TGTGCCAGTAGTATGTCACAGGGTTATGGCTACACCTTC. Its translation is CASSMSQGYGYTF. The V call is TRBV19, the J call TRBJ1-2; D might be TRBD1 (6 bases). Germline CDR1 LNHDA, CDR2 SQIVND (reference sequence). Trimming shortened V by 3 bases and J by 5 bases, and 10 bases separated the two germline ends. The CDR3 covers 13 residues. Based on the CDR3 plus reference TRBV19 and TRBJ1-2, the full variable domain is DGGITQSPKYLFRKEGQNVTLSCEQNLNHDAMYWYRQDPGQGLRLIYYSQIVNDFQKGDIAEGYSVSREKKESFPLTVTSAQKNPTAFYLCASSMSQGYGYTFGSGTRLTVV.

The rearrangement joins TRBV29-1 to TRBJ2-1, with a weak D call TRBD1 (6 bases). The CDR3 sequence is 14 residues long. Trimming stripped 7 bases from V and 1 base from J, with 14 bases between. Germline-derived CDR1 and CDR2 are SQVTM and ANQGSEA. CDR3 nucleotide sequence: TGCAGCGCCTCCGGGACACTTTCCTACAATGAGCAGTTCTTC. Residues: CSASGTLSYNEQFF.

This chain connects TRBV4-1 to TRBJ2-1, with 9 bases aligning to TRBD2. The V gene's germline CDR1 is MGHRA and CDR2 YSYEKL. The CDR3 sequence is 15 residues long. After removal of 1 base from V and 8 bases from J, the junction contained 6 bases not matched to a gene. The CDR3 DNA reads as TGCGCCAGCAGCCAAGTTAGCGGGAGTGTTGATGAGCAGTTCTTC. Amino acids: CASSQVSGSVDEQFF.

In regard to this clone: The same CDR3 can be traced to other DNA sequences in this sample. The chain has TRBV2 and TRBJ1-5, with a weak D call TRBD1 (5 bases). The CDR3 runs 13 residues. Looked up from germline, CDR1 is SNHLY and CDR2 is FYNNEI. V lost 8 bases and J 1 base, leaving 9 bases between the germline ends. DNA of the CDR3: TGTGCCAGCCAACGGGGGAGCAATCAGCCCCAGCATTTT. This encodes CASQRGSNQPQHF.

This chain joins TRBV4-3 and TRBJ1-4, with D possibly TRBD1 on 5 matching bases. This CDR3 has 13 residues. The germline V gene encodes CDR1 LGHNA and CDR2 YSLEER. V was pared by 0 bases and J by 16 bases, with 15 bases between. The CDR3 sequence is CASSQDLGEMAFF. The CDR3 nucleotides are TGCGCCAGCAGCCAAGATTTAGGGGAAATGGCGTTTTTT.

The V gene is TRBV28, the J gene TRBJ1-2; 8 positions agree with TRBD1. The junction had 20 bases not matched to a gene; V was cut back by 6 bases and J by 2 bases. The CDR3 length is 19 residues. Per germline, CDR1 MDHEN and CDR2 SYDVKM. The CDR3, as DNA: TGTGCCAGCAGCTCAAGGCTCGACAGGGGAAGTCCTTTGAACTATGGCTACACCTTC. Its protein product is CASSSRLDRGSPLNYGYTF.

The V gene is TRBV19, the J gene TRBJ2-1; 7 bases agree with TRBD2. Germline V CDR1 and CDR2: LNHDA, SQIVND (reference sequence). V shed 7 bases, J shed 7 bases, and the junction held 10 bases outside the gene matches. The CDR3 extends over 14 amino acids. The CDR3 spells CASMGRREKNEQFF. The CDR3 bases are TGTGCCAGTATGGGGAGGCGGGAGAAGAATGAGCAGTTCTTC.

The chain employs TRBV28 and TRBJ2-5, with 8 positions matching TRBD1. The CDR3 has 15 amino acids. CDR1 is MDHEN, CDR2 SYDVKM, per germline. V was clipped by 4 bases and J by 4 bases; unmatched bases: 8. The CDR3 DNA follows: TGTGCCAGCAGTTCCCCACAGGGGGGCCCAGAGACCCAGTACTTC. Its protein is CASSSPQGGPETQYF. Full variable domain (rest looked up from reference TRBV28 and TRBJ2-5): DVKVTQSSRYLVKRTGEKVFLECVQDMDHENMFWYRQDPGLGLRLIYFSYDVKMKEKGDIPEGYSVSREKKERFSLILESASTNQTSMYLCASSSPQGGPETQYFGPGTRLLVL.

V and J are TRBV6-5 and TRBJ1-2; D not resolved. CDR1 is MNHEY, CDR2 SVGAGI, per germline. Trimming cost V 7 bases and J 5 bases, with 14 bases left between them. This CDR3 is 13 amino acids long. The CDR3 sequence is CASTGGTGYGYTF. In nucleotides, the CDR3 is TGTGCCAGCACGGGAGGAACTGGATATGGCTACACCTTC.

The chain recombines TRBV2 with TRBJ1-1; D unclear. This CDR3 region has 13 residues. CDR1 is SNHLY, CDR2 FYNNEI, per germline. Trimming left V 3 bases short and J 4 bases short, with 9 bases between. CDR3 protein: CASSDDPGTEAFF. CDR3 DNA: TGTGCCAGCAGTGATGACCCGGGCACTGAAGCTTTCTTT.

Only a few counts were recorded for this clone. The CDR3 loop is CASSLRLAATYEQYF. The CDR3 region has the DNA TGTGCCAGCAGCTTACGACTAGCGGCCACCTACGAGCAGTACTTC. V usage is TRBV13 and J usage is TRBJ2-7, with 9 bases identical to TRBD2. Germline V lookup: CDR1 PRHDT, CDR2 FYEKMQ (reference sequence). The CDR3 runs 15 residues. Trimming removed 2 bases from V and 2 bases from J; junction bases left unmatched: 4.

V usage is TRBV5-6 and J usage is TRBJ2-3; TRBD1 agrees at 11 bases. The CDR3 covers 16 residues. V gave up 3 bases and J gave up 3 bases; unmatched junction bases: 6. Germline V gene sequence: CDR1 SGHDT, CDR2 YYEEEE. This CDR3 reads CASSSAGTGGTDTQYF. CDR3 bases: TGTGCCAGCAGCTCCGCCGGGACAGGGGGTACAGATACGCAGTATTTT.

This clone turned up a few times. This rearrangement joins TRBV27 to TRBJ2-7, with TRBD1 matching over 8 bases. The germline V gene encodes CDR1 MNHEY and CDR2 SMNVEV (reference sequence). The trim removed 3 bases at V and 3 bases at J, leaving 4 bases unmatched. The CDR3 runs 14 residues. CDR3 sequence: CASSFRDRRYEQYF. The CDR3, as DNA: TGTGCCAGCAGTTTCCGGGACAGGCGCTACGAGCAGTACTTC.

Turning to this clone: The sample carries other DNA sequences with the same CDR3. CDR3 region: CASSPDSSGANVLTF. CDR3 bases: TGTGCCAGCAGCCCCGACAGCTCTGGGGCCAACGTCCTGACTTTC. The genes are TRBV28 and TRBJ2-6, with D maybe TRBD1 (5 bases). The CDR3 is made up of 15 amino acids. The germline V and J ends were trimmed by 6 bases and 0 bases, with 9 bases remaining between them. Germline values: CDR1 MDHEN, CDR2 SYDVKM.

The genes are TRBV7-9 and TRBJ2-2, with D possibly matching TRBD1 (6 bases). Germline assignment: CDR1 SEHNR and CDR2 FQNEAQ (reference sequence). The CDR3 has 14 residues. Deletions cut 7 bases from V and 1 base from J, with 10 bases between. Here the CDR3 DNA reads TGTGCCAGCACCACCAGGGGGAACACCGGGGAGCTGTTTTTT. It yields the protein CASTTRGNTGELFF.

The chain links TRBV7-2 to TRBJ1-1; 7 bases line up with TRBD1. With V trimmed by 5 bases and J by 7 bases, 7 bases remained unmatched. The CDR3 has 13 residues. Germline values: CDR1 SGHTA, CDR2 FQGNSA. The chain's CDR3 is CASSPDREVEAFF. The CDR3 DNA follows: TGTGCCAGCAGCCCAGACAGGGAAGTTGAAGCTTTCTTT.

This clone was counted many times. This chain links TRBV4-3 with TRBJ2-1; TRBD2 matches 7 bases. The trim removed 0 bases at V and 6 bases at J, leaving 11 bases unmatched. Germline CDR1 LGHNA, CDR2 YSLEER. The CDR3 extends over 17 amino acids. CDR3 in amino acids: CASSQEYGGGWVNEQFF. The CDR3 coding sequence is TGCGCCAGCAGCCAAGAGTATGGGGGAGGGTGGGTCAATGAGCAGTTCTTC.

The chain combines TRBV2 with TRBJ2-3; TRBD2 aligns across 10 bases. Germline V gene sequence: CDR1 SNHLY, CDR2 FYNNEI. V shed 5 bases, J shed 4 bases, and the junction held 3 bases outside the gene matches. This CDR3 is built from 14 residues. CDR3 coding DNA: TGTGCCAGCAGTTTAGCGGGAGGATCAGATACGCAGTATTTT. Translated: CASSLAGGSDTQYF.

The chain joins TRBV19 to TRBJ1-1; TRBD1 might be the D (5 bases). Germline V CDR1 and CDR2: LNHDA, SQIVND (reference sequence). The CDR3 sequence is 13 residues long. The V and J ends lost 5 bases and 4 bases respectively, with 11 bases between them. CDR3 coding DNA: TGTGCCAGTAGTCTAGGACATGGCACTGAAGCTTTCTTT. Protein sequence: CASSLGHGTEAFF. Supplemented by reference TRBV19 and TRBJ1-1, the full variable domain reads DGGITQSPKYLFRKEGQNVTLSCEQNLNHDAMYWYRQDPGQGLRLIYYSQIVNDFQKGDIAEGYSVSREKKESFPLTVTSAQKNPTAFYLCASSLGHGTEAFFGQGTRLTVV.